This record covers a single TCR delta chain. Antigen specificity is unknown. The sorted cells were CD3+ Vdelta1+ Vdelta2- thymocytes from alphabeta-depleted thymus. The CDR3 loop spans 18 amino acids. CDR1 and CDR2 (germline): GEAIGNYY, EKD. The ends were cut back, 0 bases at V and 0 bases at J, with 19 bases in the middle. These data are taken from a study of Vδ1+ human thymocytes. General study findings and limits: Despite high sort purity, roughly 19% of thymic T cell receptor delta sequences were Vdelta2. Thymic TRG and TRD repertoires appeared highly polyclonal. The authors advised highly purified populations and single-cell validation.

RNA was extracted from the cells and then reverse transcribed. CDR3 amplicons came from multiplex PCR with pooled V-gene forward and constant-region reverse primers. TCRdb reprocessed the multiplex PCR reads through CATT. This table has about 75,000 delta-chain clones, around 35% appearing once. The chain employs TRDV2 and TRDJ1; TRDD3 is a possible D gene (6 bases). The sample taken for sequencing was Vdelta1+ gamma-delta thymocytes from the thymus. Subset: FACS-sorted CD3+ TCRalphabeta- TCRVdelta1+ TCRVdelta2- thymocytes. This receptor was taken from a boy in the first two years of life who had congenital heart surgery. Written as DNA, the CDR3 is TGTGCCTGTGACACCGGACTGCGCGGGGATGAGTACACCGATAAACTCATCTTT. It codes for CACDTGLRGDEYTDKLIF.